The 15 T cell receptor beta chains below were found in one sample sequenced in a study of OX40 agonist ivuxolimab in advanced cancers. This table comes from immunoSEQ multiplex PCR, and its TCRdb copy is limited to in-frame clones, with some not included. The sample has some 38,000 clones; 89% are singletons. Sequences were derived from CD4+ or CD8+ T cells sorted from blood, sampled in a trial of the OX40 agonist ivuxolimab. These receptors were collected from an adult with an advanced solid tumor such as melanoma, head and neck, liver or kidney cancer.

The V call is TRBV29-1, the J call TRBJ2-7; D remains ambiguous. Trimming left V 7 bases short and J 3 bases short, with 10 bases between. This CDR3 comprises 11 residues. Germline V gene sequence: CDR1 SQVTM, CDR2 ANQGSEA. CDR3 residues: CSAGWVYEQYF. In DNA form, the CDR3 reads TGCAGCGCCGGCTGGGTCTACGAGCAGTACTTC.

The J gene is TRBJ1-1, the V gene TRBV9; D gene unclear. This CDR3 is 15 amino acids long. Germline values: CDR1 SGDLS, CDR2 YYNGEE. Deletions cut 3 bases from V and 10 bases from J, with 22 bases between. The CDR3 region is CASSGPVDHAAGAFF. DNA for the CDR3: TGTGCCAGCAGCGGTCCCGTTGACCACGCAGCTGGAGCTTTCTTT.

The CDR3 DNA reads as TGCGCCAGCAGCCAGGAAACGGCAGGGGACTATGGCTACACCTTC. It encodes CASSQETAGDYGYTF. The gene calls are TRBV4-3 and TRBJ1-2, with D perhaps TRBD1 (6 bases). The CDR3 consists of 15 residues. V lost 3 bases to trimming and J lost 3 bases, with 14 bases between them. The germline V gene has CDR1 LGHNA and CDR2 YSLEER.

The DNA for the CDR3 is TGTGCCAGTAGTATTAACCCCTACAATGAGCAGTTCTTC. Its translation is CASSINPYNEQFF. The chain uses TRBV19 and TRBJ2-1; D remains unclear. The germline gives CDR1 LNHDA, CDR2 SQIVND (reference sequence). This CDR3 is built from 13 residues. Between the trimmed V and J ends, which lost 3 bases and 2 bases, there was a span of 5 bases.

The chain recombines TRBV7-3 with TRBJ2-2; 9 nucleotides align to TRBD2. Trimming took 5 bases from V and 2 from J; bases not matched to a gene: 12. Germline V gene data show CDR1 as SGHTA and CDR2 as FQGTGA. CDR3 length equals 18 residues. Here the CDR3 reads CASSPGLAGTPNTGELFF. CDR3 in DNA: TGTGCCAGCAGCCCCGGCCTAGCGGGGACTCCAAACACCGGGGAGCTGTTTTTT.

The CDR3 here is CASSWTSGTGELFF. CDR3 bases: TGTGCCAGCAGCTGGACGAGTGGCACCGGGGAGCTGTTTTTT. The rearrangement joins TRBV7-9 to TRBJ2-2; D is uncertain. This CDR3 is built from 14 residues. V was pared by 4 bases and J by 4 bases, with 10 bases between. Germline loops: CDR1 SEHNR, CDR2 FQNEAQ (reference sequence).

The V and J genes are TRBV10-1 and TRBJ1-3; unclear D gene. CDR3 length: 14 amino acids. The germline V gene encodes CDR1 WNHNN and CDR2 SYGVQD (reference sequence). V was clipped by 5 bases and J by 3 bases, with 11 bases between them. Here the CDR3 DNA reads TGCGCCAGCAGTATCAGGACCTATGGAAACACCATATATTTT. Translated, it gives CASSIRTYGNTIYF.

CDR3 protein: CASSHTSDPYNEQFF. In DNA form, the CDR3 reads TGCGCCAGCAGCCATACTAGCGACCCCTACAATGAGCAGTTCTTC. J is TRBJ2-1 and V is TRBV4-1; 7 bases fit TRBD2. The CDR3 loop spans 15 amino acids. Germline V lookup: CDR1 MGHRA, CDR2 YSYEKL. V lost 3 bases to trimming and J lost 2 bases; unmatched junction nucleotides: 4.

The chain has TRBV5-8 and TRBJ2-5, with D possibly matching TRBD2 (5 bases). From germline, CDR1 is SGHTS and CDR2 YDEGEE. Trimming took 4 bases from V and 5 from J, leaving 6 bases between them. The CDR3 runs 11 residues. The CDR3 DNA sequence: TGTGCCAGCAGCCGAGGGGAGACCCAGTACTTC. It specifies CASSRGETQYF.

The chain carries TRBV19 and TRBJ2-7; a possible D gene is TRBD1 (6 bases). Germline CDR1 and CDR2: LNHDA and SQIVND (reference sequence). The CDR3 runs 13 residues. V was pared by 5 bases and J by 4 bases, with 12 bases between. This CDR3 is CASSSARGYEQYF. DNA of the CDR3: TGTGCCAGTAGTTCGGCCAGGGGTTACGAGCAGTACTTC. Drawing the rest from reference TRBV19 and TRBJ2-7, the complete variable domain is DGGITQSPKYLFRKEGQNVTLSCEQNLNHDAMYWYRQDPGQGLRLIYYSQIVNDFQKGDIAEGYSVSREKKESFPLTVTSAQKNPTAFYLCASSSARGYEQYFGPGTRLTVT.

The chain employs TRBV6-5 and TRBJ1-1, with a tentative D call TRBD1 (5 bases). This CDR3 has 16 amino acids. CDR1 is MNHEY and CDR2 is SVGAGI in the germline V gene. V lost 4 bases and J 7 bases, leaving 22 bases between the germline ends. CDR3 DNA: TGTGCCAGCAGTTGGGCCCTTGGGACGGCCGGTGGTGAAGCTTTCTTT. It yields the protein CASSWALGTAGGEAFF.

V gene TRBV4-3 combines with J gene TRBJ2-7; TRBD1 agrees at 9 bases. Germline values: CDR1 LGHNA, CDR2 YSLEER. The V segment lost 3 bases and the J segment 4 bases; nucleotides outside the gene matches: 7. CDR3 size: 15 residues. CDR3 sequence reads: CASSQRQGGVYEQYF. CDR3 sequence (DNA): TGCGCCAGCAGCCAGAGACAGGGGGGGGTGTACGAGCAGTACTTC.

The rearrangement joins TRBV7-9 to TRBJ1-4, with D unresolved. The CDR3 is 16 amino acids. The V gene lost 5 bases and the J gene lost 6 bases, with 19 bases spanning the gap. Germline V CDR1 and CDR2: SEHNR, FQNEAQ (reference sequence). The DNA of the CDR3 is TGTGCCAGCAGCACCTTACAGACTGTCCCCGATGAAAAACTGTTTTTT. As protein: CASSTLQTVPDEKLFF.

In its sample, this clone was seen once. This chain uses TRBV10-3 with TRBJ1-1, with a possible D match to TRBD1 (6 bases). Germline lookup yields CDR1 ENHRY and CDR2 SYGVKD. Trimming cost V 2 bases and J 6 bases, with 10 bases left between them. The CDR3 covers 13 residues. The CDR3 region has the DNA TGTGCCATCAGTGAGCCAGGGGCTTCTGAAGCTTTCTTT. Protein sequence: CAISEPGASEAFF.

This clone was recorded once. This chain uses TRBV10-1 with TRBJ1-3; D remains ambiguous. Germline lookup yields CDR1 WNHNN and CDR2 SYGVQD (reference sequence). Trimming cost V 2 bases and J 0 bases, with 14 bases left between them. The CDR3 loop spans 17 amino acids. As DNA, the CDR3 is TGCGCCAGCAGTGAGCGTCCGGCAGGAACCTCTGGAAACACCATATATTTT. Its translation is CASSERPAGTSGNTIYF.